The 11 T cell receptor beta chains listed next were all sequenced from one sample in a study of blood T cells in healthy people across ages. A second about 6 to 12 cycle PCR used barcoded and J-beta primers. Each CDR3 protein is one row after TCRdb ran MiXCR on the 5' RACE reads. This sample has 1.5 million to 2 million distinct CDR3 sequences, with 28% found just once. Sequencing was performed on blood. The source is a woman aged 30 to 39 in good health.

This clonotype was counted a few times. V gene TRBV28 combines with J gene TRBJ1-1, with D unresolved. From germline, CDR1 is MDHEN and CDR2 SYDVKM. The CDR3 sequence is 16 residues long. V was clipped by 3 bases and J by 1 base, with 15 bases between them. This CDR3 reads CASSLPQTQPNTEAFF. The CDR3 bases are TGTGCCAGCAGTTTGCCACAGACCCAACCGAACACTGAAGCTTTCTTT.

The rearrangement links TRBV6-4 to TRBJ2-4, with D unresolved. CDR3 length: 14 amino acids. Trimming stripped 6 bases from V and 0 bases from J, with 9 bases between. Looked up from germline, CDR1 is MRHNA and CDR2 is SNTAGT. CDR3 nucleotides: TGTGCCAGCAGGGCCCCGTTAGCCAAAAACATTCAGTACTTC. Encoded protein: CASRAPLAKNIQYF.

The CDR3 is CAWSQRSGPWGEQYF. In DNA, the CDR3 is TGTGCCTGGAGTCAGAGAAGCGGACCCTGGGGCGAGCAGTACTTC. The rearrangement links TRBV30 to TRBJ2-7, with D perhaps matching TRBD2 (5 bases). CDR1 is GTSNPN, CDR2 SVGIG, per germline (reference sequence). This CDR3 spans 15 amino acids. The germline V and J ends were trimmed by 2 bases and 6 bases, with 20 bases remaining between them.

This clonotype has a count of ten or more. This sequence joins TRBV29-1 and TRBJ2-7, with 7 bases identical to TRBD1. This CDR3 is 13 amino acids long. Germline lookup yields CDR1 SQVTM and CDR2 ANQGSEA. J was trimmed by 3 bases and V by 1 base; bases with no gene match: 3. CDR3 sequence (DNA): TGCAGCGTTGAAGCGGGACAGAACTACGAGCAGTACTTC. Translation gives CSVEAGQNYEQYF.

This clonotype was counted between two and nine times. The CDR3 region has the DNA TGTGCCAGCAGCGGACATGTGGGGACAGGAGACAATGAGCAGTTCTTC. Translating it yields CASSGHVGTGDNEQFF. The chain has TRBV9 and TRBJ2-1, with 8 bases lining up with TRBD1. This CDR3 has 16 residues. Unmatched junction bases numbered 10, after V lost 3 bases and J lost 5 bases. The germline V gene has CDR1 SGDLS and CDR2 YYNGEE.

This clonotype was counted between two and nine times. This sequence joins TRBV11-2 and TRBJ1-6; TRBD1 aligns across 8 bases. Trimming removed 5 bases from V and 9 bases from J; junction bases left unmatched: 9. There are 15 residues in the CDR3. Germline values: CDR1 SGHAT, CDR2 FQNNGV. CDR3 DNA sequence: TGTGCCAGCAGCAGAGGACAGGGCGCCGTTTCACCCCTCCACTTT. Residues: CASSRGQGAVSPLHF.

Points on this clonotype: At one end, the junction sequence differs from germline, possibly due to a read error. The genes are TRBV7-9 and TRBJ2-3, with 12 bases aligning to TRBD2. The germline V gene has CDR1 SEHNR and CDR2 FQNEAQ (reference sequence). This CDR3 has 16 residues. The CDR3 protein is CACSRGLAGIVDTQYF. The CDR3 nucleotides are TGTGCCTGCAGCCGAGGACTAGCGGGAATAGTGGATACGCAGTATTTT.

This CDR3 is CASSLDSGGAEGYTF. In nucleotides, the CDR3 is TGTGCCAGCAGCTTAGATTCGGGGGGCGCGGAAGGCTACACCTTC. V usage is TRBV7-2 and J usage is TRBJ1-2, with D possibly being TRBD1 (6 bases). The CDR3 totals 15 residues. The V end was cut by 1 base, the J end by 8 bases, with 17 bases between. Germline CDR1 is SGHTA and CDR2 is FQGNSA.

This clonotype was picked up one time. The chain couples TRBV2 to TRBJ1-5; no reliable D call. From germline, CDR1 is SNHLY and CDR2 FYNNEI. The length of the CDR3 is 14 residues. V was clipped by 7 bases and J by 3 bases, with 13 bases between them. Written as DNA, the CDR3 is TGTGCCAGCACCCAAACGGGCTCCAATCAGCCCCAGCATTTT. Translation: CASTQTGSNQPQHF.

This clonotype was seen more than once but under ten times. This chain connects TRBV7-2 to TRBJ2-7; D is ambiguous. CDR1 is SGHTA, CDR2 FQGNSA, per germline. The length of the CDR3 is 13 residues. Trimming took 3 bases from V and 4 from J, leaving 10 bases between them. CDR3 nucleotides: TGTGCCAGCAGCTTCTCCACACCTTACGAGCAGTACTTC. As protein: CASSFSTPYEQYF.

This chain uses TRBV5-1 with TRBJ1-2; no clear D. The CDR3 length is 13 residues. The V gene's germline CDR1 is SGHRS and CDR2 YFSETQ. V lost 4 bases and J lost 5, with 12 bases in between. CDR3 residues: CASSLRMVYGYTF. CDR3 nucleotide sequence: TGCGCCAGCAGCCTGAGGATGGTTTATGGCTACACCTTC. Together with reference TRBV5-1 and TRBJ1-2, the CDR3 gives the full variable domain: KAGVTQTPRYLIKTRGQQVTLSCSPISGHRSVSWYQQTPGQGLQFLFEYFSETQRNKGNFPGRFSGRQFSNSRSEMNVSTLELGDSALYLCASSLRMVYGYTFGSGTRLTVV.